This entry is about one T cell receptor beta chain. The data derive from a study of blood T cell repertoires in COVID-19. For the study at large: COVID-19 samples from acute and convalescent phases originated in the United States, Italy and Spain. The cDNA or gDNA used as material had been derived from T cells, B-cell-depleted T cells, or PBMCs.

The CDR3 runs 13 residues. Per the germline V gene, CDR1 is MNHEY and CDR2 is SVGEGT. V dropped 6 bases and J dropped 7 bases, with 16 bases sitting between them. The authors' processing: Nucleated cell counts were estimated from reference gene primer amplification. Using immunoSEQ multiplex PCR, the repertoire was profiled, and TCRdb retains in-frame clones only, with some absent. V, J and clone size are taken as reported in that table, and D and trimming were inferred from the DNA itself. The data show under 100,000 clones, nearly 90% seen once. Sequencing input: peripheral blood. V usage is TRBV6-2 or TRBV6-3 and J usage is TRBJ2-7; weak D call: TRBD1 (6 bases). The receptor's source is a man aged 50 or older with acute or convalescent COVID-19. Here the CDR3 reads CASSPRTVGEQYF. In nucleotides, the CDR3 is TGTGCCAGCAGCCCCCGGACAGTGGGAGAGCAGTACTTC.